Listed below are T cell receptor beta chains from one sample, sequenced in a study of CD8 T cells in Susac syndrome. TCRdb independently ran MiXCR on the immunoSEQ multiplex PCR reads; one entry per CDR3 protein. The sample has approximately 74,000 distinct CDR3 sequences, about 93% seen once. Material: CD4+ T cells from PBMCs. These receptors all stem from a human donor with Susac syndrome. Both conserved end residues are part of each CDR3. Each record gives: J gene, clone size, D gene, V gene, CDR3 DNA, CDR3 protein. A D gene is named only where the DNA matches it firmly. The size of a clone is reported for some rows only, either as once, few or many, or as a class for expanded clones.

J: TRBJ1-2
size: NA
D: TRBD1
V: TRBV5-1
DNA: TGCGCCAGCAGCCCATCCACAGGGGGCGAGGGGGTCAACTATGGCTACACCTTC
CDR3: CASSPSTGGEGVNYGYTF

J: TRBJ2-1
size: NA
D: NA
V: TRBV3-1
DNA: TGTGCCAGCAGCCAAGATCTACTAGCCGGAGGGGGCTCCTACAATGAGCAGTTCTTC
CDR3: CASSQDLLAGGGSYNEQFF

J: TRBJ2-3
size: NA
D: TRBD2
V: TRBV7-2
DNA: TGTGCCAGCAGCGAGGGACTAGTCCGGTCAGATACGCAGTATTTT
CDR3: CASSEGLVRSDTQYF

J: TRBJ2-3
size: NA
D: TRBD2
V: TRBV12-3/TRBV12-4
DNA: TGTGCCAGCAGTTTGCGGGCGGGAGTGGTTGATACGCAGTATTTT
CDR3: CASSLRAGVVDTQYF

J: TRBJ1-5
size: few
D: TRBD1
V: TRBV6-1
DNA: TGTGCCAGCAGACAAAGGACAGGGTATAGCAATCAGCCCCAGCATTTT
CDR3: CASRQRTGYSNQPQHF

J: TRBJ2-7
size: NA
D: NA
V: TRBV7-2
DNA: TGTGCCAGCAGCCCTGTACCGGGAGAGAGCTACGAGCAGTACTTC
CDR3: CASSPVPGESYEQYF

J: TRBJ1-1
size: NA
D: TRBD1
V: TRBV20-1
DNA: TGCAGTGCTACCCAGACAGGGACTGAAGCTTTCTTT
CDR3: CSATQTGTEAFF

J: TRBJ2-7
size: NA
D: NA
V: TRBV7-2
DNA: TGTGCCAGCAGCTTAGCGGGCGCCATAAGCTACGAGCAGTACTTC
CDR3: CASSLAGAISYEQYF

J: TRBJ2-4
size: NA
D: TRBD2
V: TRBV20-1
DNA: TGCAGTGCTCGACCACTAGCGGGGACTCCCGGGGGGAACATTCAGTACTTC
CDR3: CSARPLAGTPGGNIQYF

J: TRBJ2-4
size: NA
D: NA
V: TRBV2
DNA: TGTGCCAGCAGCGCGGGGGCGGATCCAAGTCGGAGACTCAGACAAAACATTCAGTACTTC
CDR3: CASSAGADPSRRLRQNIQYF

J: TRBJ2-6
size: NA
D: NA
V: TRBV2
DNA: TGTGCCAGCAGTGAATCGGGAGCAGGGGCCAACGTCCTGACTTTC
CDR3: CASSESGAGANVLTF

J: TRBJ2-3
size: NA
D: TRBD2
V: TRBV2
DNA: TGTGCCCAGCAATGGCGGGGAGGGGATACGCAGTATTTT
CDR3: CAQQWRGGDTQYF

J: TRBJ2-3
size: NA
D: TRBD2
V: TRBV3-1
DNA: TGTGCCAGCAGCCAAGAATCTAGCGGGGCTGGAGATACGCAGTATTTT
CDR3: CASSQESSGAGDTQYF

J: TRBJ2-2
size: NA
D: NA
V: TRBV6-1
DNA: TGTGCCAGCAGTCGACCGACAGGCCCGAACACCGGGGAGCTGTTTTTT
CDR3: CASSRPTGPNTGELFF

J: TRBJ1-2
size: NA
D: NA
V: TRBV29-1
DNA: TGCAGCGTTCTTTCTCCTAACTATGGCTACACCTTC
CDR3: CSVLSPNYGYTF

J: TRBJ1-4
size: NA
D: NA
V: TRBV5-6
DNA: TGTGCCAGCAGCTTTGGGGGAAGAGGAGAAAAACTGTTTTTT
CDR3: CASSFGGRGEKLFF

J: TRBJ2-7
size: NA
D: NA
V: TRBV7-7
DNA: TGTGCTAGCAGCTCCTTCTCAGGGAACGAGCAGTACTTC
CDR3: CASSSFSGNEQYF

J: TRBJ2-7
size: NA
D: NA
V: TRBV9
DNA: TGTGCCAGCAGCGTAGTGGACGGCCCACGCTACGAGCAGTACTTC
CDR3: CASSVVDGPRYEQYF

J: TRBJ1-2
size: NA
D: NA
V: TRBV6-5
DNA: TGTGCCAGCAGTTACAAAATGGCAGACAACTATGGCTACACCTTC
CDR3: CASSYKMADNYGYTF

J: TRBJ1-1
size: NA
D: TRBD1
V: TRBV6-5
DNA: TGTGCCAGCAGAACGAATTCAGGGGGCATGGAAGCTTTCTTT
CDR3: CASRTNSGGMEAFF

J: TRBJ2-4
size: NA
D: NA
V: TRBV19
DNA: TGTGCCAGTAGTATAGACTTATTTAGGACTGACCTAGCCAAAAACATTCAGTACTTC
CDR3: CASSIDLFRTDLAKNIQYF

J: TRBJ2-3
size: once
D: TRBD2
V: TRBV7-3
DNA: TGTGCCAGCAGCTTAAATCCGGGACTAGCGGGAGCTCGCCTTCTCACAGATACGCAGTATTTT
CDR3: CASSLNPGLAGARLLTDTQYF

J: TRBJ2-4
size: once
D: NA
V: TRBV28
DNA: TGTGCCAGCAGCCAGGGGTTCGGGACAAACATTCAGTACTTC
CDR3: CASSQGFGTNIQYF

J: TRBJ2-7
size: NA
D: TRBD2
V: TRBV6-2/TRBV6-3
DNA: TGTGCCAGCAGTGTTACTAGCGGGAACTACGAGCAGTACTTC
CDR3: CASSVTSGNYEQYF

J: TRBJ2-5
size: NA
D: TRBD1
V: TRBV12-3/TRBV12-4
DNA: TGTGCCAGCAGCAGGACAGGGGGGGGAGAGACCCAGTACTTC
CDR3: CASSRTGGGETQYF

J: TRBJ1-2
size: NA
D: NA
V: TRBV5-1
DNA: TGCGCCAGCAGCCAAACAGCAAACTATGGCTACACCTTC
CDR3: CASSQTANYGYTF

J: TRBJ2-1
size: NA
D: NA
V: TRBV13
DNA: TGTGCCAGCAGCTTAGTGGGGTACTCCTACAATGAGCAGTTCTTC
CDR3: CASSLVGYSYNEQFF

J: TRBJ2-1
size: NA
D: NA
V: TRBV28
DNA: TGTGCCAGCAGTTCTCCTCCGGGCGGAAGCTCCTACAATGAGCAGTTCTTC
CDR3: CASSSPPGGSSYNEQFF

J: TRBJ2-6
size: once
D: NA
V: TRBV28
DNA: TGTGCCAGCAGCCAGAGAACTGGGGCCAACGTCCTGACTTTC
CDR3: CASSQRTGANVLTF

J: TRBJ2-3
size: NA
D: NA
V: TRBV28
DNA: TGTGCCAGCAGTTCGGTCACCGGGACAGGGGGCATAGGACTAGCGGGATTCACAGATACGCAGTATTTT
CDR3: CASSSVTGTGGIGLAGFTDTQYF

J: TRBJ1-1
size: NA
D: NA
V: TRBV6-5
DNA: TGTGCCAGCAGCAGACTTAGGAACACTGAAGCTTTCTTT
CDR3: CASSRLRNTEAFF

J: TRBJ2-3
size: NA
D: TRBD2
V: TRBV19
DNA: TGTGCCAGCCGAGAGCGGGGGGGCACAGATACGCAGTATTTT
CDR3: CASRERGGTDTQYF

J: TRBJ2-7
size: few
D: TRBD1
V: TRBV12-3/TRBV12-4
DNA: TGTGCCAGCAGTTCGGGACAGCCCTCCTACGAGCAGTACTTC
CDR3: CASSSGQPSYEQYF

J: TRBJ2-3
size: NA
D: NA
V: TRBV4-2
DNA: TGTGCCAGCAGCCAAAACGAGAGAGAAGTGGCGGTCGATACGCAGTATTTT
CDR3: CASSQNEREVAVDTQYF

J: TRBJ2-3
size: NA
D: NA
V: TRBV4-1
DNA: TGCGCCAGCAGCCAAGGGGACTCCACAGATACGCAGTATTTT
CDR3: CASSQGDSTDTQYF

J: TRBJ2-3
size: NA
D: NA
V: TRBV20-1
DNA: TGCAGTGCTAGAGTCCCGCTAGGCAGCACAGATACGCAGTATTTT
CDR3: CSARVPLGSTDTQYF